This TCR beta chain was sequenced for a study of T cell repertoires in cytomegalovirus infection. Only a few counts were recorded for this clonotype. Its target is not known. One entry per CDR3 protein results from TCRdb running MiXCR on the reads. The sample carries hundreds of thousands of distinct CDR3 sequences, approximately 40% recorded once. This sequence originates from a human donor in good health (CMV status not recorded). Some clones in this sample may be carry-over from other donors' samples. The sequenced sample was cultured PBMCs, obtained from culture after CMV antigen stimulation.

The DNA of the CDR3 is TGTGCCAGCAGTTTATTAGCGGGGATGACAGATACGCAGTATTTT. Its protein is CASSLLAGMTDTQYF. This sequence joins TRBV12-3 or TRBV12-4 and TRBJ2-3; 8 positions match TRBD2. This CDR3 region has 15 residues. J lost 3 bases, V lost 2 bases, and 4 bases had no gene match.